Presented here are 16 T cell receptor beta chains from one specimen sequenced in a study of cytomegalovirus exposure and HLA in healthy donors. The study ran its PCR with 60 Vbeta and 13 Jbeta primers. Method: immunoSEQ multiplex PCR; TCRdb's copy keeps in-frame clones and lacks some. The data contain under 150,000 clones, about 85% of them singletons. The sample consisted of PBMCs. These receptors were collected from a woman in her thirties in good health and CMV-seropositive.

The chain combines TRBV29-1 with TRBJ2-7; TRBD2 is a possible D gene (5 bases). Germline V gene lookup returns CDR1 SQVTM and CDR2 ANQGSEA. Trimming stripped 7 bases from V and 1 base from J, with 11 bases between. The CDR3 totals 12 residues. The CDR3, as DNA: TGCAGCGGAGGGCCAGGATCCTACGAGCAGTACTTC. This sequence encodes CSGGPGSYEQYF.

Turning to this clone: Other DNA sequences from this sample encode an identical CDR3 as well. V and J are TRBV2 and TRBJ2-1, with 8 bases identical to TRBD2. V dropped 6 bases and J dropped 8; count of bases not matched to a gene: 24. CDR1 is SNHLY, CDR2 FYNNEI, per germline. The CDR3 spans 19 residues. For the CDR3, the DNA is TGTGCCAGCAGGGCGACGGCGTATTGGGCGGGGGGCGAGGCGGATGAGCAGTTCTTC. Amino acid sequence: CASRATAYWAGGEADEQFF. Full variable domain (rest looked up from reference TRBV2 and TRBJ2-1): EPEVTQTPSHQVTQMGQEVILRCVPISNHLYFYWYRQILGQKVEFLVSFYNNEISEKSEIFDDQFSVERPDGSNFTLKIRSTKLEDSAMYFCASRATAYWAGGEADEQFFGPGTRLTVL.

The V call is TRBV21-1, the J call TRBJ2-7; TRBD1, the table's D call, lacks a check against the DNA. TRBV21-1 is a pseudogene locus. This CDR3 is 15 amino acids long. This chain's CDR3 is CASSARDSCSYEQYF. Here the CDR3 DNA reads TGTGCCAGCAGCGCTCGGGACAGCTGTTCCTACGAGCAGTACTTC.

This clone was counted a single time. The chain joins TRBV5-4 to TRBJ2-3; a weak D match, TRBD1 (6 bases). Germline CDR1 and CDR2: SGHNT and YYREEE (reference sequence). This CDR3 is built from 14 residues. Trimming left V 4 bases short and J 6 bases short, with 15 bases between. CDR3 in DNA: TGTGCCAGCAGCCCCTGGGACCAGGGGGATACGCAGTATTTT. Protein product: CASSPWDQGDTQYF. The variable domain in full, completed from reference TRBV5-4 and TRBJ2-3, reads ETGVTQSPTHLIKTRGQQVTLRCSSQSGHNTVSWYQQALGQGPQFIFQYYREEENGRGNFPPRFSGLQFPNYSSELNVNALELDDSALYLCASSPWDQGDTQYFGPGTRLTVL.

CDR3: CASSLLGTGPETQYF. DNA of the CDR3: TGCGCCAGCAGCTTGCTAGGGACAGGCCCAGAGACCCAGTACTTC. The chain has TRBV5-1 and TRBJ2-5; 8 positions agree with TRBD1. Trimming cost V 1 base and J 4 bases; bases outside gene matches: 6. CDR1 SGHRS and CDR2 YFSETQ come from the germline V gene. The CDR3 totals 15 residues.

This chain uses TRBV30 with TRBJ1-5; possible D gene TRBD1, 5 bases. This CDR3 is 16 amino acids long. The V end lost 1 base, the J end lost 3 bases, and 16 bases lay between the germline ends. Germline V gene sequence: CDR1 GTSNPN, CDR2 SVGIG (reference sequence). CDR3 residues: CAWSGGPTVTNQPQHF. In DNA, the CDR3 is TGTGCCTGGAGTGGGGGCCCGACAGTGACCAATCAGCCCCAGCATTTT.

This chain uses TRBV7-9 with TRBJ2-1; D perhaps matches TRBD2 (6 bases). The CDR3 sequence is 15 residues long. Germline V gives CDR1 SEHNR, CDR2 FQNEAQ (reference sequence). V was pared by 2 bases and J by 5 bases, with 13 bases between. The DNA of the CDR3 is TGTGCCAGCAGCTTAAACCTAGCGCTTAACAATGAGCAGTTCTTC. Translated, it gives CASSLNLALNNEQFF.

CDR3 residues: CASRPSGVYGYTF. CDR3 sequence (DNA): TGTGCCAGCAGGCCCTCGGGGGTCTATGGCTACACCTTC. The chain carries TRBV27 and TRBJ1-2; possible D gene TRBD1, 5 bases. The CDR3 totals 13 residues. Trimming stripped 6 bases from V and 4 bases from J, with 12 bases between. CDR1 and CDR2 from the germline V gene are MNHEY and SMNVEV (reference sequence).

This clone was seen only once. CDR3 amino acids: CASNPGGSIYGYTF. The DNA for the CDR3 is TGTGCCAGTAACCCTGGGGGCAGCATCTATGGCTACACCTTC. V usage is TRBV5-4 and J usage is TRBJ1-2; weak D call: TRBD1 (6 bases). V was pared by 8 bases and J by 4 bases, with 18 bases between. Germline CDR1 is SGHNT and CDR2 is YYREEE (reference sequence). This CDR3 has 14 amino acids.

The V and J genes are TRBV11-2 and TRBJ2-7, with D perhaps TRBD2 (6 bases). This CDR3 spans 13 amino acids. V was trimmed by 3 bases and J by 6 bases, leaving 12 bases between them. Germline loops: CDR1 SGHAT, CDR2 FQNNGV. The DNA for the CDR3 is TGTGCCAGCAGCTTGCGGCCGGGAGTCGAGCAGTACTTC. Protein product: CASSLRPGVEQYF.

The chain is built from TRBV28 and TRBJ1-4; TRBD1 is a possible D gene (6 bases). From germline, CDR1 is MDHEN and CDR2 SYDVKM. There are 14 residues in the CDR3. V lost 5 bases and J 3 bases, leaving 10 bases between the germline ends. The CDR3 sequence: CASSPGGPNEKLFF. The CDR3 DNA is TGTGCCAGCAGTCCCGGGGGGCCTAATGAAAAACTGTTTTTT.

This clone turned up a few times. The V call is TRBV21-1, the J call TRBJ1-1; the DNA was not compared with TRBD1, the D call given in the table. TRBV21-1 corresponds to a pseudogene. This CDR3 is built from 17 residues. This CDR3 is CASSKDSLGRIYTEAFF. Here the CDR3 DNA reads TGTGCCAGCAGCAAAGACTCGCTTGGCAGGATTTACACTGAAGCTTTCTTT.

V gene TRBV27 combines with J gene TRBJ1-1; 11 bases map to TRBD1. This CDR3 contains 16 residues. With V trimmed by 6 bases and J by 0 bases, 6 bases remained unmatched. In germline, CDR1 is MNHEY, CDR2 SMNVEV (reference sequence). The CDR3 loop reads CASRQGQGALNTEAFF. Here the CDR3 DNA reads TGTGCCAGCAGACAAGGACAGGGGGCACTGAACACTGAAGCTTTCTTT.

The rearrangement links TRBV6-5 to TRBJ2-1; TRBD2 is a possible D gene (5 bases). The CDR3 has 15 residues. V was clipped by 6 bases and J by 4 bases, with 16 bases between them. Per the germline V gene, CDR1 is MNHEY and CDR2 is SVGAGI. The CDR3 DNA reads TGTGCCAGCAGCCCATCCAGCGGAGATTACAATGAGCAGTTCTTC. Translated, it gives CASSPSSGDYNEQFF.

A single count supports this clone. CDR3 amino acids: CASSLAGQQYNEQFF. The CDR3 DNA follows: TGCGCCAGCAGCTTGGCGGGACAACAATACAATGAGCAGTTCTTC. The rearrangement joins TRBV5-1 to TRBJ2-1; a weak D match, TRBD1 (6 bases). CDR1 and CDR2 (germline): SGHRS, YFSETQ. The length of the CDR3 is 15 residues. V was clipped by 0 bases and J by 4 bases, with 11 bases between them.

This clone was detected once. The chain couples TRBV5-1 to TRBJ1-4; D remains unclear. The germline V and J ends were trimmed by 1 base and 3 bases, with 16 bases remaining between them. The CDR3 extends over 17 amino acids. From germline, CDR1 is SGHRS and CDR2 YFSETQ. The CDR3 DNA reads TGCGCCAGCAGCTTGTCAGCCAGCTTCACAGCTAATGAAAAACTGTTTTTT. Translated, it gives CASSLSASFTANEKLFF.